These 8 T cell receptor beta chains came from one sample sequenced in a study of control samples from healthy donors and cancer patients. TCRdb keeps only in-frame clones here, not all; method: immunoSEQ multiplex PCR. The sample shows tens of thousands of clones, about 90% of them seen only once. Sequencing input: PBMCs. These receptor sequences come from a woman aged 55-69 years with head and neck cancer.

CDR3 amino acids: CASSYMGSYGYTF. DNA for the CDR3: TGTGCCAGCAGTTACATGGGATCCTATGGCTACACCTTC. The chain carries TRBV6-6 and TRBJ1-2; unclear D gene. Germline assignment: CDR1 MNHNY and CDR2 SVGAGI (reference sequence). Trimming took 2 bases from V and 4 from J, leaving 8 bases between them. CDR3 length equals 13 residues.

This chain links TRBV19 with TRBJ2-1, with D possibly being TRBD1 (6 bases). Germline values: CDR1 LNHDA, CDR2 SQIVND (reference sequence). V lost 6 bases and J lost 12, with 15 bases in between. The CDR3 runs to 12 residues. DNA of the CDR3: TGTGCCAGTAGGGGGGCAGGGGAGAGGCAGTTCTTC. It codes for CASRGAGERQFF.

The V and J genes are TRBV5-1 and TRBJ2-5, with a tentative D call TRBD2 (6 bases). V lost 7 bases and J 2 bases, leaving 21 bases between the germline ends. Germline assignment: CDR1 SGHRS and CDR2 YFSETQ. The CDR3 length is 16 residues. The CDR3 spells CASFSSSGRTQETQYF. The DNA for the CDR3 is TGCGCCAGCTTCAGTAGTAGCGGAAGAACTCAAGAGACCCAGTACTTC.

The chain carries TRBV7-2 and TRBJ2-1; 7 bases match TRBD2. Germline lookup yields CDR1 SGHTA and CDR2 FQGNSA. This CDR3 has 17 residues. V trimming: 6 bases; J trimming: 6 bases; junction bases outside the gene matches: 17. The CDR3 nucleotides read TGTGCCAGCAGGTATACTCCGGGACTACCTACCTTCAATGAGCAGTTCTTC. Encoded protein: CASRYTPGLPTFNEQFF.

The chain employs TRBV5-1 and TRBJ2-1; 8 positions match TRBD2. V dropped 4 bases and J dropped 2; count of bases not matched to a gene: 5. The germline V gene encodes CDR1 SGHRS and CDR2 YFSETQ. The CDR3 extends over 15 amino acids. The CDR3 region is CASSPVGLAYNEQFF. DNA of the CDR3: TGCGCCAGCAGCCCGGTGGGACTAGCCTACAATGAGCAGTTCTTC.

V is TRBV30 and J is TRBJ2-3; 10 bases agree with TRBD2. V dropped 8 bases and J dropped 2; count of bases not matched to a gene: 16. Germline V gives CDR1 GTSNPN, CDR2 SVGIG (reference sequence). The CDR3 totals 17 residues. The chain's CDR3 is CARGAGGPFRATDTQYF. Here the CDR3 DNA reads TGTGCCAGGGGAGCGGGAGGGCCCTTCCGGGCCACAGATACGCAGTATTTT.

The rearrangement links TRBV5-4 to TRBJ1-4; TRBD1 might be the D (5 bases). Trimming stripped 1 base from V and 14 bases from J, with 24 bases between. CDR3 length equals 16 residues. The germline CDR1 and CDR2 sequences are SGHNT and YYREEE (reference sequence). DNA for the CDR3: TGTGCCAGCAGCTTGTGGGCTGGGGGTCAGCCCGAGGTTCTGTTTTTT. Translation gives CASSLWAGGQPEVLFF.

This clone was seen only once. The chain links TRBV28 to TRBJ2-1; 12 bases are a match to TRBD2. Germline loops: CDR1 MDHEN, CDR2 SYDVKM. CDR3 length: 18 residues. The junction had 6 bases not matched to a gene; V was cut back by 3 bases and J by 0 bases. The CDR3 loop reads CASSFPSGRVSSYNEQFF. CDR3 DNA: TGTGCCAGCAGTTTTCCTAGCGGGAGGGTCAGCTCCTACAATGAGCAGTTCTTC.